The 22 T cell receptor beta chains presented below share a single source sample, sequenced in a study of identical twins. From the 5' RACE reads, TCRdb called clonotypes with MiXCR, one entry per CDR3 protein. The repertoire holds 520,000 or so distinct CDR3 sequences, with about 20% as singletons. The same data also contributed to another study, on T cells expressing NK-cell markers.

Sequencing was performed on CD4+ T cells sorted from blood. These receptors were taken from a woman aged 18-35 years in good health.

This clonotype was seen a handful of times. This chain joins TRBV7-8 and TRBJ2-7; the D gene is possibly TRBD1 (5 bases). CDR1 is SGHVS and CDR2 is FQNEAQ in the germline V gene. The CDR3 loop spans 15 amino acids. V lost 2 bases, J lost 2 bases, and 13 bases lay in between. CDR3 amino acids: CASSLKDHRTYEQYF. CDR3 DNA: TGTGCCAGCAGCTTAAAGGATCACAGGACCTACGAGCAGTACTTC.

The chain couples TRBV6-2 or TRBV6-3 to TRBJ2-1; TRBD2 agrees at 9 bases. The CDR3 is 16 amino acids. CDR1 is MNHEY, CDR2 SVGEGT, per germline. J lost 7 bases, V lost 8 bases, and 15 bases had no gene match. The CDR3 spells CASRASGIGLLNEQFF. The DNA for the CDR3 is TGTGCCAGCCGGGCTAGCGGGATAGGTTTGCTGAATGAGCAGTTCTTC.

This clonotype turned up a few times. Its ends do not fully match the called genes, so a read error is possible. V and J are TRBV7-2 and TRBJ2-7, with TRBD2 matching 9 bases. Germline V gives CDR1 SGHTA, CDR2 FQGNSA. The CDR3 is 15 amino acids. The CDR3 region is CASSRLAGDSYEQCF. The DNA of the CDR3 is TGTGCCAGCAGCCGATTAGCGGGAGATTCCTACGAGCAGTGCTTC.

The chain combines TRBV12-3 or TRBV12-4 with TRBJ2-1; 15 nucleotides line up with TRBD2. V gave up 2 bases and J gave up 7 bases; unmatched junction bases: 15. The CDR3 has 20 amino acids. The CDR3 DNA is TGTGCCAGCAGTTTATATCTGGGACTAGCGGGGGGCCCGGGGTTTAATGAGCAGTTCTTC. Its protein product is CASSLYLGLAGGPGFNEQFF.

This clonotype has just a few counts. The rearrangement joins TRBV10-3 to TRBJ2-5; 8 bases align to TRBD1. Trimming at V came to 6 bases and at J to 9 bases, leaving 6 bases not matched to a gene. Germline CDR1 is ENHRY and CDR2 is SYGVKD. The length of the CDR3 is 12 residues. The CDR3 DNA sequence: TGTGCCATCAGCACAGGGGGTGAGGCCCAGTACTTC. It encodes CAISTGGEAQYF.

With regard to this clonotype: One end of the junction is discordant with germline, which a read error may explain. The chain is built from TRBV20-1 and TRBJ2-3, with TRBD2 matching 8 bases. The CDR3 contains 15 residues. Germline CDR1 reads DFQATT; CDR2 reads SNEGSKA (reference sequence). CDR3 DNA: TGCTGTGCTAACCAGCGGGAGTATTTTTCAGATACGCAGTATTTT. Translating it yields CCANQREYFSDTQYF.

This clonotype was seen more than once but under ten times. This chain links TRBV6-2 or TRBV6-3 with TRBJ2-1, with 8 bases matching TRBD2. The CDR3 loop spans 13 amino acids. J lost 4 bases, V lost 5 bases, and 1 base had no gene match. Germline V gives CDR1 MNHEY, CDR2 SVGEGT. The CDR3: CASSGTSYNEQFF. Here the CDR3 DNA reads TGTGCCAGCAGTGGGACTAGTTACAATGAGCAGTTCTTC.

V gene TRBV6-5 combines with J gene TRBJ2-5, with 9 bases identical to TRBD2. V was pared by 2 bases and J by 2 bases, with 6 bases of the junction left unmatched. The germline V gene encodes CDR1 MNHEY and CDR2 SVGAGI. The CDR3 is 16 residues long. The CDR3 sequence is CASSYARAGGQETQYF. CDR3 sequence (DNA): TGTGCCAGCAGTTACGCCCGGGCGGGGGGGCAAGAGACCCAGTACTTC.

This rearrangement joins TRBV20-1 to TRBJ1-1; D is uncertain. CDR1 and CDR2 (germline): DFQATT, SNEGSKA (reference sequence). This CDR3 has 14 amino acids. Trimming shortened V by 3 bases and J by 1 base, and 12 bases separated the two germline ends. CDR3 protein: CSASLLEANTEAFF. The CDR3 DNA follows: TGCAGTGCTAGCTTACTGGAGGCGAACACTGAAGCTTTCTTT.

The chain combines TRBV7-2 with TRBJ2-7, with TRBD2 as a possible D gene (6 bases). Germline assignment: CDR1 SGHTA and CDR2 FQGNSA. The CDR3 runs to 13 residues. Deletions cut 7 bases from V and 1 base from J, with 11 bases between. Here the CDR3 reads CASTYGGSYEQYF. The CDR3 nucleotides are TGTGCCAGCACCTACGGGGGTTCCTACGAGCAGTACTTC.

In its sample, this clonotype was seen a few times. The V and J genes are TRBV13 and TRBJ1-1; possible D gene TRBD1, 5 bases. Deletions cut 9 bases from V and 1 base from J, with 12 bases between. Germline loops: CDR1 PRHDT, CDR2 FYEKMQ (reference sequence). This CDR3 is built from 13 residues. This chain's CDR3 is CASMGLRNTEAFF. CDR3 sequence (DNA): TGTGCCAGTATGGGGCTCCGGAACACTGAAGCTTTCTTT.

This clonotype has only a few counts. V and J are TRBV25-1 and TRBJ2-7, with a tentative D call TRBD1 (6 bases). V was cut by 4 bases and J by 4 bases, with 14 bases left in between. The CDR3 is 14 amino acids. CDR1 MGHDK and CDR2 SYGVNS come from the germline V gene. The CDR3 DNA reads as TGTGCCAGCAGTGCCCGACAGGTCCTGTACGAGCAGTACTTC. Translated: CASSARQVLYEQYF.

Many counts were recorded for this clonotype. The chain links TRBV12-3 or TRBV12-4 to TRBJ2-2; D gene unclear. The V end lost 5 bases, the J end lost 3 bases, and 4 bases lay between the germline ends. The CDR3 is 12 residues long. This CDR3 reads CASSTYTGELFF. The CDR3 DNA is TGTGCCAGCAGTACCTACACCGGGGAGCTGTTTTTT.

V gene TRBV6-2 or TRBV6-3 combines with J gene TRBJ1-2; possible D gene TRBD1, 5 bases. This CDR3 spans 16 amino acids. V was shortened by 4 bases and J by 2 bases, with 17 bases between the two germline ends. Germline CDR1 is MNHEY and CDR2 is SVGEGT. The CDR3 loop reads CASSWILLTDNYGYTF. For the CDR3, the DNA is TGTGCCAGCAGTTGGATCCTCCTGACAGACAACTATGGCTACACCTTC.

This clonotype was observed a few times. The V call is TRBV20-1, the J call TRBJ2-7; 11 positions match TRBD2. The CDR3 runs to 14 residues. CDR1 is DFQATT and CDR2 is SNEGSKA in the germline V gene (reference sequence). The V segment lost 3 bases and the J segment 3 bases; nucleotides outside the gene matches: 4. The CDR3 is CSARGLAEYYEQYF. CDR3 bases: TGCAGTGCTAGGGGACTAGCGGAATACTACGAGCAGTACTTC.

The chain combines TRBV29-1 with TRBJ2-3, with 9 bases matching TRBD1. CDR3 size: 14 residues. Per the germline V gene, CDR1 is SQVTM and CDR2 is ANQGSEA. The ends lost 7 bases at V and 0 bases at J; junction bases unmatched: 5. CDR3 sequence reads: CSAGTGGSTDTQYF. As DNA, the CDR3 is TGCAGCGCCGGAACAGGGGGCAGCACAGATACGCAGTATTTT.

V usage is TRBV2 and J usage is TRBJ2-3; D might be TRBD1 or TRBD2, each matching 6 bases. The V gene's germline CDR1 is SNHLY and CDR2 FYNNEI. The length of the CDR3 is 14 residues. The CDR3 spells CTRSEGGLTDTQYF. The CDR3 DNA sequence: TGTACCCGCTCGGAAGGGGGGCTGACAGATACGCAGTATTTT.

The V and J genes are TRBV5-5 and TRBJ2-5, with 9 positions matching TRBD2. The V gene end was trimmed by 2 bases and the J gene end by 3 bases; junction bases not matched to a gene: 2. The CDR3 totals 14 residues. Germline V gene sequence: CDR1 SGHKS, CDR2 YYEKEE (reference sequence). CDR3 residues: CASSFRLAEETQYF. The CDR3 coding sequence is TGTGCCAGCAGCTTCCGACTAGCGGAAGAGACCCAGTACTTC.

The chain combines TRBV3-1 with TRBJ1-2; the match to TRBD1 covers 7 bases. CDR1 is LGHDT and CDR2 is YNNKEL in the germline V gene (reference sequence). V lost 3 bases to trimming and J lost 8 bases; unmatched junction nucleotides: 9. CDR3 size: 14 residues. The CDR3, as DNA: TGTGCCAGCAGCCACCAAGACAGGGCGAGAGGCTACACCTTC. This translates into CASSHQDRARGYTF.

The genes are TRBV2 and TRBJ1-1; TRBD1 might be the D (6 bases). The V gene's germline CDR1 is SNHLY and CDR2 FYNNEI. CDR3 length: 15 amino acids. V lost 4 bases, J lost 6 bases, and 18 bases lay in between. CDR3 sequence: CASSASGRGKAEAFF. The CDR3 nucleotides are TGTGCCAGCAGTGCGTCGGGGAGGGGGAAGGCTGAAGCTTTCTTT.

V is TRBV29-1 and J is TRBJ2-3; D gene unclear. Trimming removed 6 bases at V and 7 bases at J, with 17 bases between. Germline-derived CDR1 and CDR2 are SQVTM and ANQGSEA. The CDR3 spans 13 residues. The CDR3 coding sequence is TGCAGCGTAGACACGGTCTTGATGCATACGCAGTATTTT. Translating it yields CSVDTVLMHTQYF.

This clonotype was recorded a few times. The chain combines TRBV7-9 with TRBJ1-1, with D possibly TRBD1 on 6 matching bases. The germline V gene encodes CDR1 SEHNR and CDR2 FQNEAQ (reference sequence). The CDR3 loop spans 13 amino acids. Trimming pared 3 bases from V and 11 bases from J, leaving 16 bases between. CDR3 nucleotides: TGTGCCAGCAGCTTGATCAGGGGATCTGGGGCTTTCTTT. Protein product: CASSLIRGSGAFF.